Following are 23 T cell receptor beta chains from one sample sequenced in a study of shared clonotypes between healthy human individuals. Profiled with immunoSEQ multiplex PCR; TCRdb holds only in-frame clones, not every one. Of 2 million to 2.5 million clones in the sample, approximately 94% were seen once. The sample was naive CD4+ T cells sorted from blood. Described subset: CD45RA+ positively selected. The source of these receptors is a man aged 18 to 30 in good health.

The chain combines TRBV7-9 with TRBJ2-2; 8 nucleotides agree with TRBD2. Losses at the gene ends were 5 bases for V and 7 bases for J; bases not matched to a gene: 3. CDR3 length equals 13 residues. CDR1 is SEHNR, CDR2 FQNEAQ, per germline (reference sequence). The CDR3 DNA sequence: TGTGCCAGCAGCGAGCGGGAGATCGGGGAGCTGTTTTTT. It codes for CASSEREIGELFF.

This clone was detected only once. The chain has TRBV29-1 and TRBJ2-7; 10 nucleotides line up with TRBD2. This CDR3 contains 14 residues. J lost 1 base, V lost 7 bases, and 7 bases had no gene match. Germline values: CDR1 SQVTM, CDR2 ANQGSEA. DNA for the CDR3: TGCAGCGCCCAAGCGGGAGGGGGGTCCTACGAGCAGTACTTC. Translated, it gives CSAQAGGGSYEQYF.

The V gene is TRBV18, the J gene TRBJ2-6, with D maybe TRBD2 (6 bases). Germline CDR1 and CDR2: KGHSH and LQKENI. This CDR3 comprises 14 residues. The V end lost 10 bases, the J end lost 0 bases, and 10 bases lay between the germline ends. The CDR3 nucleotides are TGTGCCACCGGGGGTAGCTCTGGGGCCAACGTCCTGACTTTC. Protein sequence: CATGGSSGANVLTF.

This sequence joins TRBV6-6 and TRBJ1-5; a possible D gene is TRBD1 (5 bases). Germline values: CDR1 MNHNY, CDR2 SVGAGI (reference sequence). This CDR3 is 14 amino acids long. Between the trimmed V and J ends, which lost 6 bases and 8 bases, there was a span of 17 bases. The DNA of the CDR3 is TGTGCCAGCAGCCCGTATAAGGACAACGAGCCCCAGCATTTT. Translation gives CASSPYKDNEPQHF.

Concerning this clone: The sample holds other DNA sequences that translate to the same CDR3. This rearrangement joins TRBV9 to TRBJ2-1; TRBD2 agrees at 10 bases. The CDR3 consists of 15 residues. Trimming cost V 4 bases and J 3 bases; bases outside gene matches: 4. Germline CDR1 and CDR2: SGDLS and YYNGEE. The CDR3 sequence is CASSPRLAGYNEQFF. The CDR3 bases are TGTGCCAGCAGCCCCCGACTAGCGGGCTACAATGAGCAGTTCTTC.

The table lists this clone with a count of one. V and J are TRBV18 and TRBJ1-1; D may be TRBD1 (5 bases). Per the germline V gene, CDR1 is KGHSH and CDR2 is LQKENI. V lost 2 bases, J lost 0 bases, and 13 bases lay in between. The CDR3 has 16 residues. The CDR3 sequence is CASSPFLGTLNTEAFF. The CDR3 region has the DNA TGTGCCAGCTCACCATTCCTCGGGACTCTGAACACTGAAGCTTTCTTT.

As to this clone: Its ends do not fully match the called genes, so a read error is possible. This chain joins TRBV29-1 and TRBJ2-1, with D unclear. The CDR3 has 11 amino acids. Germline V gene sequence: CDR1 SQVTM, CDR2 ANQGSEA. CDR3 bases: TGCAGCGTCGAAGGATCGTCGGCGCAGTTCTTC. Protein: CSVEGSSAQFF.

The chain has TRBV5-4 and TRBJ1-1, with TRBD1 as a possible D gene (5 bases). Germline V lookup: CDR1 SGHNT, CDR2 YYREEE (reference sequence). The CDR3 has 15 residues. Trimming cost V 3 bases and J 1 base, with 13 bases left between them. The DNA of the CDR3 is TGTGCCAGCAGCTCTCCCCAGACAGCGAACACTGAAGCTTTCTTT. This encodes CASSSPQTANTEAFF.

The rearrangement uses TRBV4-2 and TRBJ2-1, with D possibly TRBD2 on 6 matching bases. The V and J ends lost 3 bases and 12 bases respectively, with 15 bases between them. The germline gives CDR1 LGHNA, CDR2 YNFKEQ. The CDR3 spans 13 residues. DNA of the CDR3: TGTGCCAGCAGCCAGGGGACTGCCGCAGGGCAGTTCTTC. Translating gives CASSQGTAAGQFF.

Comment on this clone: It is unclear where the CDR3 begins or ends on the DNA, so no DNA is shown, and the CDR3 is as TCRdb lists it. This CDR3 reads CASSKALVAGGTYEQYF. This chain links TRBV21-1 with TRBJ2-7; the table calls TRBD2, which could not be checked here. TRBV21-1 is recorded as a pseudogene. The CDR3 sequence runs 17 residues, both termini included.

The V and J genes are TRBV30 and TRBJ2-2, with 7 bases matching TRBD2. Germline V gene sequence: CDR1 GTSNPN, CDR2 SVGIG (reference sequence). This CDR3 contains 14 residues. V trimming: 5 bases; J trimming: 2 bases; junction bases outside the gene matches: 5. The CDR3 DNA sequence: TGTGCCTGGCCAGGGACTAAAAACACCGGGGAGCTGTTTTTT. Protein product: CAWPGTKNTGELFF.

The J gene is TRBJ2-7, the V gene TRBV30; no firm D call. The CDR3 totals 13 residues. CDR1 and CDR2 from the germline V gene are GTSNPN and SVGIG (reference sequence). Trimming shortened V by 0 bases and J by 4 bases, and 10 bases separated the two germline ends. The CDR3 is CAWSVNSNYEQYF. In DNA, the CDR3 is TGTGCCTGGAGTGTTAACAGTAATTACGAGCAGTACTTC. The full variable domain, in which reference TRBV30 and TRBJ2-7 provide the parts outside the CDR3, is SQTIHQWPATLVQPVGSPLSLECTVEGTSNPNLYWYRQAAGRGLQLLFYSVGIGQISSEVPQNLSASRPQDRQFILSSKKLLLSDSGFYLCAWSVNSNYEQYFGPGTRLTVT.

The CDR3 coding sequence is TGTGCCAGCAGCTTAATGATAGAGGATTCACCCCTCCACTTT. This encodes CASSLMIEDSPLHF. This sequence joins TRBV11-2 and TRBJ1-6; D is undetermined. The CDR3 has 14 residues. Germline lookup yields CDR1 SGHAT and CDR2 FQNNGV. Trimming took off 2 bases at V and 8 bases at J, with 10 bases between the two ends.

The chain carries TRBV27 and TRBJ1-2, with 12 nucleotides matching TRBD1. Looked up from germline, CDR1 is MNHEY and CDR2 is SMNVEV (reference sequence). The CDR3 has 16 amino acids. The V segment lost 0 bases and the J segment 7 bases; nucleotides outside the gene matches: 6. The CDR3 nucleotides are TGTGCCAGCAGTTTATCGGGGACAGGGGGCGTCTTTGGCTACACCTTC. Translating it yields CASSLSGTGGVFGYTF.

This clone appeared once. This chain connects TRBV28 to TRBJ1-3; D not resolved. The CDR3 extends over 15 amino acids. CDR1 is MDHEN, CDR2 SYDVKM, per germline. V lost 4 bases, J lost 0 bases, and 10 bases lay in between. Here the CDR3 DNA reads TGTGCCAGCAGTTCGGAGGCGTACTCTGGAAACACCATATATTTT. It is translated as CASSSEAYSGNTIYF.

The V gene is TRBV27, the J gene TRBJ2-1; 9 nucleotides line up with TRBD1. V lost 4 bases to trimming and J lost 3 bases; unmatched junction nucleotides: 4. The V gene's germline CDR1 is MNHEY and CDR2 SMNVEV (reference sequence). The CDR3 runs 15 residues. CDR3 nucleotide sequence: TGTGCCAGCAGTTCCGGGACAGGGTTCTACAATGAGCAGTTCTTC. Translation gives CASSSGTGFYNEQFF.

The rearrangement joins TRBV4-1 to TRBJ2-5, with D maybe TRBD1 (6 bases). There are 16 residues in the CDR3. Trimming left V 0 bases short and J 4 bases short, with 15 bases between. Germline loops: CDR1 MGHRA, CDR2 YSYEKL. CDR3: CASSQDGTSAPETQYF. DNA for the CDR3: TGCGCCAGCAGCCAAGATGGGACATCGGCCCCAGAGACCCAGTACTTC.

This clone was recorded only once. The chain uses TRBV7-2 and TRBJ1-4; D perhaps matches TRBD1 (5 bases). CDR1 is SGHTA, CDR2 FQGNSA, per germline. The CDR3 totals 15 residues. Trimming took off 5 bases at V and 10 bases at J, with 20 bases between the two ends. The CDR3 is CASSQDWGSYGKLFF. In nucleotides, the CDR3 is TGTGCCAGCAGCCAAGACTGGGGGAGTTACGGAAAACTGTTTTTT. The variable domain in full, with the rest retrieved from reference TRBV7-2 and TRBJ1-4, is GAGVSQSPSNKVTEKGKDVELRCDPISGHTALYWYRQSLGQGLEFLIYFQGNSAPDKSGLPSDRFSAERTGGSVSTLTIQRTQQEDSAVYLCASSQDWGSYGKLFFGSGTQLSVL.

The DNA for the CDR3 is TGTGCCAGCAGTGAGGGGGCGAAGGGCTACACCTTC. Its protein is CASSEGAKGYTF. The chain joins TRBV2 to TRBJ1-2; TRBD1 is a possible D gene (6 bases). CDR3 length: 12 residues. Looked up from germline, CDR1 is SNHLY and CDR2 is FYNNEI. The V end was cut by 3 bases, the J end by 8 bases, with 10 bases between.

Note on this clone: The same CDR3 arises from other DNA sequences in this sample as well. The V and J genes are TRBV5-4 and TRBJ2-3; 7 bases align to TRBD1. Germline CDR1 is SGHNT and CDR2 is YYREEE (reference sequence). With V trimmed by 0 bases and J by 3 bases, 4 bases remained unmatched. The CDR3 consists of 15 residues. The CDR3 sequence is CASSLVGGSTDTQYF. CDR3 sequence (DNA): TGTGCCAGCAGCTTGGTAGGGGGCTCGACAGATACGCAGTATTTT.

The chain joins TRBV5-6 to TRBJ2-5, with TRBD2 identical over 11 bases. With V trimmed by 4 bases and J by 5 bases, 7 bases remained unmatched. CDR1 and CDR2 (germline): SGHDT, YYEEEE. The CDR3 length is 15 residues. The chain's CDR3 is CASSLKLAGAETQYF. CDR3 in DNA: TGTGCCAGCAGCCTCAAACTAGCGGGGGCGGAGACCCAGTACTTC.

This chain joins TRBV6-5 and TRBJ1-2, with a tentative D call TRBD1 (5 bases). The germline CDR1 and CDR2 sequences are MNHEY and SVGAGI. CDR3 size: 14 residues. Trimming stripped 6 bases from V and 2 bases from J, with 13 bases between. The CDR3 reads CASSPNGGNYGYTF. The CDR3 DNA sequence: TGTGCCAGCAGCCCCAATGGGGGGAACTATGGCTACACCTTC.

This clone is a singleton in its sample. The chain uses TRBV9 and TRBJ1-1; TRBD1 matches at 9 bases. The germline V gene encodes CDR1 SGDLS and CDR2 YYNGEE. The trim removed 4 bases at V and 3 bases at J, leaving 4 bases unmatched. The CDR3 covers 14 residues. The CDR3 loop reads CASSYRQGDTEAFF. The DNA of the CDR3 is TGTGCCAGCAGCTATCGACAGGGGGACACTGAAGCTTTCTTT. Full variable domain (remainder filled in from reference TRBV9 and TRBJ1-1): DSGVTQTPKHLITATGQRVTLRCSPRSGDLSVYWYQQSLDQGLQFLIQYYNGEERAKGNILERFSAQQFPDLHSELNLSSLELGDSALYFCASSYRQGDTEAFFGQGTRLTVV.